The 25 T cell receptor beta chains given below trace back to one sample, sequenced in a study of CXCR3-negative and CXCR3-positive naive CD8 T cells (dated by TCRdb to between 2018 and 2021). The sequencing machine was a NextSeq 550. The Human TCR Profiling Kit (MiLaboratory) was used to prepare UMI-labeled 5' RACE TRB cDNA libraries. The reads, reprocessed by TCRdb, yield one row per CDR3 protein sequence and no DNA. The sample has 100,000 to 150,000 distinct CDR3 sequences on record. Approximately 0.51% of the sample lies in the top ten. Sequenced: naive CXCR3- CD8+ T cells from blood. In light of the paper, this sample's cell subset or site label describes: CD45RO-CCR7+CD27+CD95- naive CD8+ T cells lacking CXCR3 (TNR3-). The receptor set was obtained from a human donor in good health. Some clones in this sample may be carry-over from other donors' samples.

The chain uses TRBV7-6 and TRBJ2-7; TCRdb designates TRBD1, a call that cannot be tested without DNA. The CDR3 sequence is 15 residues long. From germline, CDR1 is SGHVS and CDR2 FNYEAQ. CDR3 loop: CASSNTGGGFYEQYF. The full variable domain, its missing parts supplied by reference TRBV7-6 and TRBJ2-7, is GAGVSQSPRYKVTKRGQDVALRCDPISGHVSLYWYRQALGQGPEFLTYFNYEAQQDKSGLPNDRFSAERPEGSISTLTIQRTEQRDSAMYRCASSNTGGGFYEQYFGPGTRLTVT.

The J gene is TRBJ2-5, the V gene TRBV28; TCRdb's D call of TRBD1 is untestable without DNA. The CDR3 has 17 residues. Germline V gene sequence: CDR1 MDHEN, CDR2 SYDVKM. CDR3 residues: CASSLSAGQRYQETQYF.

This chain's CDR3 is CSVGPDRGRGDTEAFF. The V gene is TRBV29-1, the J gene TRBJ1-1; the D call of TRBD1 rests on TCRdb alone, since no DNA is present to check it. There are 16 residues in the CDR3. Germline V gives CDR1 SQVTM, CDR2 ANQGSEA.

The rearrangement uses TRBV3-1 and TRBJ2-7; the TCRdb D gene call, TRBD1, has no DNA to confirm it. Germline CDR1 and CDR2: LGHDT and YNNKEL (reference sequence). The CDR3 spans 17 residues. The CDR3 here is CASSQDRGAPSIYEQYF.

V gene TRBV20-1 combines with J gene TRBJ2-3; the TCRdb D gene call, TRBD1, has no DNA to confirm it. This CDR3 has 20 amino acids. Germline loops: CDR1 DFQATT, CDR2 SNEGSKA (reference sequence). The CDR3 reads CSARIRDRDPTSGNTDTQYF.

This chain connects TRBV6-2 or TRBV6-3 to TRBJ1-1; no DNA is available, so the TRBD1 call from TCRdb remains unchecked. The germline gives CDR1 MNHEY, CDR2 SVGEGT. CDR3 length: 14 residues. CDR3 loop: CASSLLGTDSEAFF.

The chain is built from TRBV6-6 and TRBJ2-7. Germline values: CDR1 MNHNY, CDR2 SVGAGI (reference sequence). The CDR3 extends over 11 amino acids. The CDR3: CASSYASEQYF.

J is TRBJ1-1 and V is TRBV29-1. This CDR3 has 12 amino acids. The germline V gene encodes CDR1 SQVTM and CDR2 ANQGSEA. This CDR3 reads CSVRSLNTEAFF.

The chain employs TRBV7-9 and TRBJ2-1. The CDR3 is made up of 12 amino acids. Germline V CDR1 and CDR2: SEHNR, FQNEAQ (reference sequence). CDR3 amino acids: CASSLRANEQFF.

V and J are TRBV7-9 and TRBJ2-1; TCRdb's D gene call, TRBD1, goes unchecked for lack of DNA. Germline V lookup: CDR1 SEHNR, CDR2 FQNEAQ (reference sequence). The CDR3 spans 14 residues. CDR3 loop: CASSLGQGVHEQFF.

J is TRBJ2-3 and V is TRBV4-1; the D call of TRBD1 rests on TCRdb alone, since no DNA is present to check it. This CDR3 has 16 residues. The germline V gene has CDR1 MGHRA and CDR2 YSYEKL. The chain's CDR3 is CASSQPQGGPSDTQYF.

This sequence joins TRBV13 and TRBJ1-1. This CDR3 has 14 residues. Germline CDR1 is PRHDT and CDR2 is FYEKMQ (reference sequence). The CDR3 region is CASSAGPLNTEAFF.

The chain employs TRBV11-2 and TRBJ1-1; with no DNA, the TCRdb D assignment of TRBD1 cannot be verified. Germline CDR1 SGHAT, CDR2 FQNNGV. There are 16 residues in the CDR3. CDR3 protein: CASSQIGQGSNTEAFF.

The chain couples TRBV28 to TRBJ2-7. The CDR3 is 16 residues long. Germline V gives CDR1 MDHEN, CDR2 SYDVKM. The CDR3 loop reads CASSPISRLPSYEQYF.

V and J are TRBV20-1 and TRBJ2-5; there is no DNA to check the TCRdb D call of TRBD2. The CDR3 length is 15 residues. Germline V gene data show CDR1 as DFQATT and CDR2 as SNEGSKA (reference sequence). The CDR3 sequence: CSALSSGERQETQYF.

Here the CDR3 reads CASSEDFYNEQFF. The rearrangement links TRBV9 to TRBJ2-1; the TCRdb call, TRBD2, lacks DNA for checking. Germline V gene data show CDR1 as SGDLS and CDR2 as YYNGEE. The CDR3 length is 13 residues.

This chain links TRBV2 with TRBJ2-1; TCRdb's D call of TRBD1 is untestable without DNA. The germline CDR1 and CDR2 sequences are SNHLY and FYNNEI. The CDR3 sequence is 14 residues long. CDR3 in amino acids: CARYRATGRNEQFF.

The J gene is TRBJ2-7, the V gene TRBV29-1; TCRdb names TRBD1, which stays unverified in the absence of DNA. Germline V gene data show CDR1 as SQVTM and CDR2 as ANQGSEA. The CDR3 loop spans 12 amino acids. The CDR3 here is CSVRGDSYEQYF.

This chain connects TRBV4-2 to TRBJ1-1. Germline assignment: CDR1 LGHNA and CDR2 YNFKEQ. The CDR3 length is 12 residues. This CDR3 is CASSQDPGEAFF.

This sequence joins TRBV20-1 and TRBJ2-1; TCRdb picks TRBD2, but there is no DNA to check that call. Germline-derived CDR1 and CDR2 are DFQATT and SNEGSKA (reference sequence). The CDR3 sequence is 15 residues long. The CDR3 here is CSASSRTSGVIEQFF.

V and J are TRBV29-1 and TRBJ2-5; TCRdb outputs TRBD2, but without DNA this stays unchecked. CDR1 is SQVTM, CDR2 ANQGSEA, per germline. This CDR3 is built from 15 residues. This CDR3 reads CSVKWGVAGGETQYF.

This CDR3 reads CASSLPSWGEQYF. This chain connects TRBV5-1 to TRBJ2-7. Germline assignment: CDR1 SGHRS and CDR2 YFSETQ. This CDR3 is built from 13 residues.

V is TRBV6-5 and J is TRBJ1-1; the D gene TCRdb calls, TRBD1, cannot be checked with no DNA. Germline CDR1 and CDR2: MNHEY and SVGAGI. This CDR3 spans 16 amino acids. The CDR3 reads CASSYLVGTGNTEAFF.

The rearrangement links TRBV29-1 to TRBJ1-1. Germline V gene lookup returns CDR1 SQVTM and CDR2 ANQGSEA. This CDR3 is built from 12 residues. The chain's CDR3 is CSVGHEGTEAFF.

The V call is TRBV6-2 or TRBV6-3, the J call TRBJ2-2; the D gene TCRdb calls, TRBD2, cannot be checked with no DNA. The CDR3 has 17 residues. Germline CDR1 and CDR2: MNHEY and SVGEGT. Here the CDR3 reads CASSYLESLKGTGELFF.